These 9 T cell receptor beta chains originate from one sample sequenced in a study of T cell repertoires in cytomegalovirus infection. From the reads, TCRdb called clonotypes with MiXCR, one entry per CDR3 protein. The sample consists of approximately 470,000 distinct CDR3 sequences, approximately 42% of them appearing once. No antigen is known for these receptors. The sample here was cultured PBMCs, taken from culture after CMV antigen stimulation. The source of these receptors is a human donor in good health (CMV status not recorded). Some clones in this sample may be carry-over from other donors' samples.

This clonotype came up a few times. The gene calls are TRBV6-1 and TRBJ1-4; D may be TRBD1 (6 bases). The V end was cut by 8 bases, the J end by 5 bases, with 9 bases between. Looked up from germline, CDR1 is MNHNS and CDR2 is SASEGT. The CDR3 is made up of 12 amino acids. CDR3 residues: CASGGTNEKLFF. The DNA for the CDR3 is TGTGCCAGCGGAGGGACAAATGAAAAACTGTTTTTT.

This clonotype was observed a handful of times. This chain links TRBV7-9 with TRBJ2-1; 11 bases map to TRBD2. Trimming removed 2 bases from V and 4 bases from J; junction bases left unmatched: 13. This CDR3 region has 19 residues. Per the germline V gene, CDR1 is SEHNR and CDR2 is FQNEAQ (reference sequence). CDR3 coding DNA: TGTGCCAGCAGCTTACCTCCACGGGGACTAGCGGAATATTACAATGAGCAGTTCTTC. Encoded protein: CASSLPPRGLAEYYNEQFF.

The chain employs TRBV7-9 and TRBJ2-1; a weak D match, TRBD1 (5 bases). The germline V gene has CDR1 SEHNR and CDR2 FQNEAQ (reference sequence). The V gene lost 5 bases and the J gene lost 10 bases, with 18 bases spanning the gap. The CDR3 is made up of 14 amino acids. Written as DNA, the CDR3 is TGTGCCAGCAGCCCCGATTTAGGGGCGCGGGAGCAGTTCTTC. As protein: CASSPDLGAREQFF.

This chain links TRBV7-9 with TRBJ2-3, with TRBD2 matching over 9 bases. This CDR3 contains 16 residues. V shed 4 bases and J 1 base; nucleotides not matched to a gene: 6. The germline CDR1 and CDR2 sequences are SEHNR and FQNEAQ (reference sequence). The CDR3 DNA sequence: TGTGCCAGCAGCTCGGGACTAGCTTGGGGCACAGATACGCAGTATTTT. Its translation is CASSSGLAWGTDTQYF.

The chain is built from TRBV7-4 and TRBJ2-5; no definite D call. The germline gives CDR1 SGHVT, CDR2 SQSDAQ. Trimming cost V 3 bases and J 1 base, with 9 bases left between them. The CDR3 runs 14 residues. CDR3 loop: CASSLTWGQETQYF. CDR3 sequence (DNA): TGTGCCAGCAGCTTGACTTGGGGCCAAGAGACCCAGTACTTC. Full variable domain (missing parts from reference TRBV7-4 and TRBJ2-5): GAGVSQSPRYKVAKRGRDVALRCDSISGHVTLYWYRQTLGQGSEVLTYSQSDAQRDKSGRPSGRFSAERPERSVSTLKIQRTEQGDSAVYLCASSLTWGQETQYFGPGTRLLVL.

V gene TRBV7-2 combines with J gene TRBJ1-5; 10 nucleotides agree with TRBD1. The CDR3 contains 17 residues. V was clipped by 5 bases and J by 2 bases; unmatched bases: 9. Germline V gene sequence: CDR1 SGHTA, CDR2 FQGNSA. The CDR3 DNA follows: TGTGCCAGCAGCCGGGACAGGGGATTGAATGGCAATCAGCCCCAGCATTTT. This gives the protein CASSRDRGLNGNQPQHF.

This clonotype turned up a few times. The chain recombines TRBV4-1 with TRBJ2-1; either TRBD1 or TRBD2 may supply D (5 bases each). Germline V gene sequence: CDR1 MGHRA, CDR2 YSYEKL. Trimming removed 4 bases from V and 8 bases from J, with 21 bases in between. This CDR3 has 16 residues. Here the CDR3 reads CASSPPGTLILHEQFF. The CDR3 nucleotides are TGCGCCAGCAGCCCACCCGGGACCCTCATTCTCCATGAGCAGTTCTTC.

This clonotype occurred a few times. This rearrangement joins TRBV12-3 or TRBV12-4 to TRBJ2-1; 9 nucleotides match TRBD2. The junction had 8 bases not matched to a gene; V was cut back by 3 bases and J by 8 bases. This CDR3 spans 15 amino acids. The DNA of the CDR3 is TGTGCCAGCAGTTTGGCGGGAGGGGTTGTGGATGAGCAGTTCTTC. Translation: CASSLAGGVVDEQFF.

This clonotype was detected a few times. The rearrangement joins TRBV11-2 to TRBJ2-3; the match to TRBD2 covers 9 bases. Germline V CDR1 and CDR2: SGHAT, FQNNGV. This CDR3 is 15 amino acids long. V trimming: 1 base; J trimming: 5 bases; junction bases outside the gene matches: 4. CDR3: CASSLVAGVGDTQYF. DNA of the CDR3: TGTGCCAGCAGCTTAGTAGCGGGAGTGGGAGATACGCAGTATTTT.